These T cell receptor beta chains were read from a single sample in a study of T-cell memory formation after mild COVID-19. TCRdb re-derived calls from the 5' RACE reads in MiXCR, one entry per CDR3 protein. The sample lists more than 70,000 distinct CDR3 sequences, approximately 15% occurring once. Sequencing input: PBMCs or a T cell subset sorted from them (not recorded which). The receptors were sampled from an adult woman who had mild COVID-19 (a few samples of this study predate the infection). Cell type and time point are not known. Both conserved end residues are part of each CDR3. The D gene is left open where the match is weak. Not every row has a clone size; where given, it reads once, few, many or a size class.

cdr3_length | j_call | v_call | d_call | clone_size | cdr3_aa | cdr3_nt
14 | TRBJ2-2 | TRBV6-5 | TRBD1 | - | CASSHGQDTGELFF | TGTGCCAGCAGTCATGGACAGGACACCGGGGAGCTGTTTTTT
13 | TRBJ1-2 | TRBV3-1 | TRBD1 | - | CASRGQGEYGYTF | TGTGCCAGCAGAGGACAGGGGGAGTATGGCTACACCTTC
15 | TRBJ2-3 | TRBV12-3/TRBV12-4 | TRBD2 | - | CASSPSAGVPDTQYF | TGTGCCAGCAGCCCCTCAGCGGGAGTTCCAGATACGCAGTATTTT
15 | TRBJ2-7 | TRBV7-9 | - | few | CASSHMAKGPYEQYF | TGTGCCAGCAGCCATATGGCCAAGGGGCCCTACGAGCAGTACTTC
16 | TRBJ2-1 | TRBV27 | - | few | CASSPYVVSGPNEQFF | TGTGCCAGCAGTCCATACGTTGTGTCGGGTCCTAATGAGCAGTTCTTC
14 | TRBJ2-5 | TRBV12-3/TRBV12-4 | - | - | CASSVRPPWETQYF | TGTGCCAGCAGTGTCAGGCCTCCATGGGAGACCCAGTACTTC
15 | TRBJ1-1 | TRBV13 | - | - | CASSLGGYENTEAFF | TGTGCCAGCAGCTTAGGGGGGTACGAGAACACTGAAGCTTTCTTT
13 | TRBJ2-7 | TRBV10-3 | - | few | CAIRDAGAYEQYF | TGTGCCATCCGGGATGCAGGGGCCTACGAGCAGTACTTC
18 | TRBJ2-1 | TRBV7-9 | TRBD2 | - | CASSRPSGRAGSYNEQFF | TGTGCCAGCAGCCGCCCTAGCGGGAGGGCCGGATCCTACAATGAGCAGTTCTTC
15 | TRBJ2-1 | TRBV5-6 | TRBD1 | many | CASSLGTGGYNEQFF | TGTGCCAGCAGCCTCGGGACAGGGGGGTACAATGAGCAGTTCTTC
19 | TRBJ2-1 | TRBV20-1 | TRBD2 | few | CSASWFSGGQPRSYNEQFF | TGCAGTGCTAGTTGGTTTAGCGGGGGGCAGCCTCGCTCCTACAATGAGCAGTTCTTC
14 | TRBJ1-1 | TRBV6-5 | - | - | CASSYHGKNTEAFF | TGTGCCAGCAGTTACCACGGGAAGAACACTGAAGCTTTCTTT
14 | TRBJ2-2 | TRBV7-9 | - | few | CASSLRERSGELFF | TGTGCCAGCAGCTTAAGGGAACGGTCCGGGGAGCTGTTTTTT
13 | TRBJ2-3 | TRBV29-1 | - | few | CSVEIQGLDTQYF | TGCAGCGTTGAGATCCAGGGTTTAGATACGCAGTATTTT
13 | TRBJ1-2 | TRBV6-5 | - | few | CASSPGQNYGYTF | TGTGCCAGCAGCCCCGGACAGAACTATGGCTACACCTTC
16 | TRBJ2-2 | TRBV14 | TRBD1 | - | CASSQDTGQGAGELFF | TGTGCCAGCAGCCAAGATACCGGACAGGGTGCCGGGGAGCTGTTTTTT
15 | TRBJ2-1 | TRBV4-1 | - | few | CASSGQGGGNNEQFF | TGCGCCAGCAGTGGACAGGGAGGGGGTAACAATGAGCAGTTCTTC
16 | TRBJ2-7 | TRBV11-2 | TRBD2 | - | CASQLSEGAGGDEQYF | TGTGCCAGTCAGCTTTCGGAAGGAGCGGGAGGGGACGAGCAGTACTTC
16 | TRBJ1-1 | TRBV5-1 | TRBD1 | - | CASSPGQGAGETEAFF | TGCGCCAGCAGCCCCGGACAGGGGGCCGGGGAGACTGAAGCTTTCTTT
15 | TRBJ1-1 | TRBV30 | - | few | CAWSWGGHQNTEAFF | TGTGCCTGGAGCTGGGGTGGGCATCAGAACACTGAAGCTTTCTTT
15 | TRBJ2-7 | TRBV9 | TRBD2 | - | CASSVVGGRGAEQYF | TGTGCCAGCAGCGTAGTTGGAGGGCGGGGGGCCGAGCAGTACTTC
12 | TRBJ2-7 | TRBV5-1 | - | few | CASSLEPWEQYF | TGCGCCAGCAGCTTGGAACCCTGGGAGCAGTACTTC
13 | TRBJ2-1 | TRBV11-1 | - | - | CASSAQDHNEQFF | TGTGCCAGCAGCGCCCAGGACCACAATGAGCAGTTCTTC
17 | TRBJ2-1 | TRBV18 | - | - | CASSPSFPQGTPNEQFF | TGTGCCAGCTCACCATCGTTCCCCCAGGGGACTCCCAATGAGCAGTTCTTC
12 | TRBJ2-7 | TRBV20-1 | TRBD2 | - | CSAVASGYEQYF | TGCAGTGCTGTGGCTAGCGGCTACGAGCAGTACTTC
14 | TRBJ2-7 | TRBV13 | TRBD2 | many | CASSFGTSSYEQYF | TGTGCCAGCAGCTTTGGGACTAGCTCCTACGAGCAGTACTTC